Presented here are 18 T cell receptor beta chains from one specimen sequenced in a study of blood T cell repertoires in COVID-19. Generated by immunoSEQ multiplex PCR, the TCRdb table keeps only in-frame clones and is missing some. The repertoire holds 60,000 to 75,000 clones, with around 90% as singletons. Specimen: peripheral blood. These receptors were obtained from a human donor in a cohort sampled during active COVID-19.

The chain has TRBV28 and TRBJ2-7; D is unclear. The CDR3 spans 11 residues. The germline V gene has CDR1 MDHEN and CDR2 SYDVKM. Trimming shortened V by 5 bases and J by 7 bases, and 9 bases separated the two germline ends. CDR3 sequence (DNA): TGTGCCAGCAGTAACGGGTTAGAGCAGTACTTC. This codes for CASSNGLEQYF.

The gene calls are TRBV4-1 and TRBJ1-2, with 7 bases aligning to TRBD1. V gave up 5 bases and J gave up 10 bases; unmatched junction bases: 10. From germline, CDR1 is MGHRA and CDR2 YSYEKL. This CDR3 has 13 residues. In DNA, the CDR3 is TGCGCCAGCAGCGGTCCGGGACAGTCCGTCTACACCTTC. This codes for CASSGPGQSVYTF.

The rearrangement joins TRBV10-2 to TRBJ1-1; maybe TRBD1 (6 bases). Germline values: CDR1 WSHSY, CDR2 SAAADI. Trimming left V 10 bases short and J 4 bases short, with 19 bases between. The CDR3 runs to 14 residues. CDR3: CATDQAGASTEAFF. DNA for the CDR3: TGCGCCACCGACCAGGCAGGGGCGTCCACTGAAGCTTTCTTT.

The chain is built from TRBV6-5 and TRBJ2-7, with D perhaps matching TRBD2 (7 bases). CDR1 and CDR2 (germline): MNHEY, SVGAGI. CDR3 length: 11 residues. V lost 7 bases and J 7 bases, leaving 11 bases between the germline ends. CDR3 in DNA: TGTGCCAGCACCAGGGGAGGGGAGCAGTACTTC. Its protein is CASTRGGEQYF.

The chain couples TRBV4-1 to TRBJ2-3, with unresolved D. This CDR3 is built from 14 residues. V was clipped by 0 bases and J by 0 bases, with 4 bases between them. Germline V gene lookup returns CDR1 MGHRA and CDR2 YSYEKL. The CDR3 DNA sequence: TGCGCCAGCAGCCAAGAAACTAGCACAGATACGCAGTATTTT. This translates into CASSQETSTDTQYF.

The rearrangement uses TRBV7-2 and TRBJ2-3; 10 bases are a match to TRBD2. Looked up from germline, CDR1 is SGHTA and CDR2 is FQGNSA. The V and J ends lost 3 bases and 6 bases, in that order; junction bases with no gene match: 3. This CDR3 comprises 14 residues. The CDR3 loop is CASSLMGLADTQYF. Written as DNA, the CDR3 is TGTGCCAGCAGCTTGATGGGACTAGCGGATACGCAGTATTTT.

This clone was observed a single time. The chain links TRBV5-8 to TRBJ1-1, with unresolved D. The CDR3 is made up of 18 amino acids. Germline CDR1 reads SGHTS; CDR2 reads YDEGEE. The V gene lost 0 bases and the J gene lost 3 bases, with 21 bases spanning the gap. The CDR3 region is CASSLAGGLVVVDTEAFF. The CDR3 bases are TGTGCCAGCAGCTTGGCTGGCGGACTCGTCGTAGTGGACACTGAAGCTTTCTTT.

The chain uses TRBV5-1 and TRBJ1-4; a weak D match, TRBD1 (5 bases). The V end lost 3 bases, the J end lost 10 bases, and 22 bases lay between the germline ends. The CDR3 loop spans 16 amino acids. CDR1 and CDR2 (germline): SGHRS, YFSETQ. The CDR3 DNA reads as TGCGCCAGCAGCTGGGGGGACCGGGACGGGTTGGGAAAACTGTTTTTT. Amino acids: CASSWGDRDGLGKLFF. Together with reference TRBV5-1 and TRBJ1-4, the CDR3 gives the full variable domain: KAGVTQTPRYLIKTRGQQVTLSCSPISGHRSVSWYQQTPGQGLQFLFEYFSETQRNKGNFPGRFSGRQFSNSRSEMNVSTLELGDSALYLCASSWGDRDGLGKLFFGSGTQLSVL.

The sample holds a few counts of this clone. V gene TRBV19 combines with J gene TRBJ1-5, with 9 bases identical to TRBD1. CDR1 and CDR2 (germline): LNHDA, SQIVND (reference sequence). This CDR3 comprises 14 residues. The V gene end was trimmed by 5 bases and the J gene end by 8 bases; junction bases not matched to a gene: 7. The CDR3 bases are TGTGCCAGTAGTGAAACAGGGGGCAGCGAGCCCCAGCATTTT. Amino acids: CASSETGGSEPQHF.

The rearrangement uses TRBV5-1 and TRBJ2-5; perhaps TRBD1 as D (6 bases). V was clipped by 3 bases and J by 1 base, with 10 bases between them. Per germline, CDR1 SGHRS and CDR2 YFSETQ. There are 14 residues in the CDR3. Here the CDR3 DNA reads TGCGCCAGCAGCTCGGGACAACTCCAAGAGACCCAGTACTTC. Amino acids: CASSSGQLQETQYF.

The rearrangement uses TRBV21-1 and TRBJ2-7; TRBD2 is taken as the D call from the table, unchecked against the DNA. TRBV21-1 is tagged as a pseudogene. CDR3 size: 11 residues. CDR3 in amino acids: CASSVHYNEYV. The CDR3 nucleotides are TGTGCCAGCAGCGTCCACTACAACGAGTACGTC.

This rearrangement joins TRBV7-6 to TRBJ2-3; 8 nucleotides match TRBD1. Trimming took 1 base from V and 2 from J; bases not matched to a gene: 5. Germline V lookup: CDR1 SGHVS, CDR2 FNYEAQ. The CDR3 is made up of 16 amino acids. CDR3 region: CASSLERTGPTDTQYF. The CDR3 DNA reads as TGTGCCAGCAGCTTAGAACGGACAGGGCCCACAGATACGCAGTATTTT.

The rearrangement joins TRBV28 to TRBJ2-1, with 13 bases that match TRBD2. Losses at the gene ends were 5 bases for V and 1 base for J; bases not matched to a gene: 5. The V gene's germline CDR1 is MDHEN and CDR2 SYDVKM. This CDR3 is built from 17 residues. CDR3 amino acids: CASSRLAGGTSYNEQFF. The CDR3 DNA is TGTGCCAGCAGTAGACTAGCGGGAGGCACATCCTACAATGAGCAGTTCTTC.

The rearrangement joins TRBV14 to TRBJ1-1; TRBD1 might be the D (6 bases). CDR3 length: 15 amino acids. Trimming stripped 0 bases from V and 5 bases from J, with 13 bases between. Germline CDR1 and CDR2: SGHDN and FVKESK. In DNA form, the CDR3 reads TGTGCCAGCAGCCAAGATAGGGGGTGGAGGACTGAAGCTTTCTTT. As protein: CASSQDRGWRTEAFF.

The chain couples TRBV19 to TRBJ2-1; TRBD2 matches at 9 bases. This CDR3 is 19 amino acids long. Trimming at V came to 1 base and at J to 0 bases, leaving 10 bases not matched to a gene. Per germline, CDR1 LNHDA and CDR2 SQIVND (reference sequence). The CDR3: CASSIAIRASGISYNEQFF. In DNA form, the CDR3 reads TGTGCCAGTAGTATAGCTATAAGGGCTAGCGGGATCTCCTACAATGAGCAGTTCTTC.

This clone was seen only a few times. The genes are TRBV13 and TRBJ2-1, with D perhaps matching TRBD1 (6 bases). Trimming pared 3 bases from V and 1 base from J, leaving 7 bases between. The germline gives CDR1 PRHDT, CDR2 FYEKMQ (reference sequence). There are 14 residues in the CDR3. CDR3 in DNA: TGTGCCAGCAGCTTGGGGGCTTCCTACAATGAGCAGTTCTTC. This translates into CASSLGASYNEQFF.

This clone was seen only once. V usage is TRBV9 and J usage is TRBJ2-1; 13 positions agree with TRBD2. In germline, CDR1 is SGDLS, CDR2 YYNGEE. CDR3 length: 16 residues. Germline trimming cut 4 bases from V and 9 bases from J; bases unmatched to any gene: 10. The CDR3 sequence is CASSPWTSGSWGEQFF. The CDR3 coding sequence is TGTGCCAGCAGCCCCTGGACTAGCGGGAGTTGGGGTGAGCAGTTCTTC.

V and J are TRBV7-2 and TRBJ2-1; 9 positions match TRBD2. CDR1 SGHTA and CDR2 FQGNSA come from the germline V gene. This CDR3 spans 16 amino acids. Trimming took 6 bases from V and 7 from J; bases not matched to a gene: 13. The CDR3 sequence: CASRRPGLAKGNEQFF. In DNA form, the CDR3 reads TGTGCCAGCAGGAGACCGGGACTAGCCAAAGGGAATGAGCAGTTCTTC.